A selection of T cell receptor beta chains follows, all from one sample in a study of CXCR3-negative and CXCR3-positive naive CD8 T cells. TCRdb reprocessed the 5' RACE reads, with one entry per CDR3 protein and no DNA. The table for this sample gives tens of thousands of distinct CDR3 sequences. What was sequenced was memory CD8+ T cells from blood. These receptors were obtained from a human donor in good health. Some clones in this sample may be carry-over from other donors' samples. The CDR3 runs from the conserved cysteine through the conserved F or W. The order of the fields is V gene, J gene, CDR3 protein.

>TRBV10-3|TRBJ2-7
CAISDPQDSAFYEQYF
>TRBV6-1|TRBJ1-5
CASSEPVGGYNQPQHF
>TRBV29-1|TRBJ1-2
CSVEEAGANYGYTF
>TRBV7-2|TRBJ2-7
CASSGDYSYEQYF
>TRBV29-1|TRBJ2-5
CSVQWTGEPQYF
>TRBV6-2/TRBV6-3|TRBJ2-7
CASSSEVAGSRGEQYF
>TRBV20-1|TRBJ2-7
CSAREIQTPYEQYF
>TRBV5-5|TRBJ2-7
CASSPFVAGGYEQYF
>TRBV6-1|TRBJ2-1
CASSEDAGTYNEQSF
>TRBV7-9|TRBJ2-7
CASSEPSKSYEQYF
>TRBV14|TRBJ1-5
CASSQDNNRQGEESNQPQHF
>TRBV10-3|TRBJ1-1
CAISDKENTEALF
>TRBV7-9|TRBJ2-5
CASGFGGVEETQYF
>TRBV4-3|TRBJ2-3
CASSQEISQGADTQYF
>TRBV7-2|TRBJ2-7
CASSSSLYEQYF
>TRBV29-1|TRBJ2-7
CSVGAGTEAYEQYF
>TRBV6-2/TRBV6-3|TRBJ1-1
CASTLEGTEAFF